This entry concerns a single T cell receptor beta chain. Its antigen is still unknown. This record belongs to a study of Ad26.COV2.S vaccination and SARS-CoV-2 variants. Study outcomes and limitations: Participants given vaccine showed non-spike TCR breadth similar to that of placebo recipients.

The CDR3 runs to 11 residues. Trimming removed 5 bases from V and 7 bases from J, with 9 bases in between. Assay used: immunoSEQ multiplex PCR; TCRdb lists only in-frame clones, some missing. The table lists roughly 420,000 clones, 80% to 90% of them singletons. Regarding treatment: roughly 20 received Ad26.COV2.S at low or high dose, single or two shots; 5 received placebo; per-sample allocation not given. Specimens were obtained on day 63 following the first vaccine or placebo injection. The source material was peripheral blood, sampled in a trial of Ad26.COV2.S vaccine versus placebo. The chain is built from TRBV12-3 or TRBV12-4 and TRBJ2-7, with unresolved D. This TCR came from a person between 18 and 60 years old who received the Ad26.COV2.S COVID-19 vaccine or a placebo. The CDR3 loop is CASSTYGEQYF. CDR3 bases: TGTGCCAGCAGTACATATGGGGAGCAGTACTTC.